One sample yielded the 7 T cell receptor beta chains listed below, sequenced in a study of T cell responses to AZD1222 COVID-19 vaccine. Assay: immunoSEQ multiplex PCR; the TCRdb copy retains only in-frame clones and omits some. The table records around 88,000 clones, roughly 90% of them present only once. Sequencing was performed on peripheral blood, taken on day 0 of AZD1222 vaccination. The origin of the receptors is an adult in good health.

The chain recombines TRBV13 with TRBJ2-1, with 7 positions matching TRBD1. Unmatched junction bases numbered 5, after V lost 4 bases and J lost 5 bases. CDR3 length equals 14 residues. Germline values: CDR1 PRHDT, CDR2 FYEKMQ (reference sequence). The CDR3 bases are TGTGCCAGCAGCTCGCGTACAGGGGACAATGAGCAGTTCTTC. It yields the protein CASSSRTGDNEQFF.

The V and J genes are TRBV19 and TRBJ1-1; 9 bases align to TRBD1. J was trimmed by 8 bases and V by 3 bases; bases with no gene match: 7. Germline CDR1 reads LNHDA; CDR2 reads SQIVND (reference sequence). CDR3 size: 14 residues. The CDR3 loop reads CASSITGGSKEAFF. The CDR3 DNA is TGTGCCAGTAGTATTACAGGGGGCAGCAAGGAAGCTTTCTTT. Combining the CDR3 with reference TRBV19 and TRBJ1-1 gives the whole variable domain DGGITQSPKYLFRKEGQNVTLSCEQNLNHDAMYWYRQDPGQGLRLIYYSQIVNDFQKGDIAEGYSVSREKKESFPLTVTSAQKNPTAFYLCASSITGGSKEAFFGQGTRLTVV.

J is TRBJ2-1 and V is TRBV11-3; 7 nucleotides match TRBD2. With 5 bases clipped from V and 0 bases from J, the junction kept 7 bases outside the gene matches. Germline lookup yields CDR1 SGHNT and CDR2 YENEEA. The CDR3 contains 16 residues. The chain's CDR3 is CASSPRGGSSYNEQFF. The CDR3 region has the DNA TGTGCCAGCAGCCCCCGGGGAGGGAGCTCCTACAATGAGCAGTTCTTC.

V and J are TRBV7-9 and TRBJ2-5; possible D gene TRBD1, 6 bases. Trimming removed 1 base from V and 5 bases from J, with 14 bases in between. CDR1 is SEHNR, CDR2 FQNEAQ, per germline (reference sequence). The CDR3 covers 15 residues. The CDR3 DNA sequence: TGTGCCAGCAGCTTAGATCGGACAGTGGGGGAGACCCAGTACTTC. This sequence encodes CASSLDRTVGETQYF.

This clone was counted once. The rearrangement joins TRBV6-2 or TRBV6-3 to TRBJ2-7; tentative D call: TRBD1 (5 bases). With 0 bases removed from V and 4 bases from J, the gap between germline ends came to 13 bases. Germline lookup yields CDR1 MNHEY and CDR2 SVGEGT. This CDR3 comprises 15 residues. CDR3 in amino acids: CASSYSTVASYEQYF. CDR3 DNA sequence: TGTGCCAGCAGTTACTCGACAGTCGCCTCGTACGAGCAGTACTTC.

The chain recombines TRBV7-2 with TRBJ1-5, with D possibly TRBD1 on 6 matching bases. This CDR3 has 13 amino acids. Looked up from germline, CDR1 is SGHTA and CDR2 is FQGNSA. The V end lost 4 bases, the J end lost 6 bases, and 10 bases lay between the germline ends. The DNA of the CDR3 is TGTGCCAGCAGCTCAGGGGTTGTTCAGCCCCAGCATTTT. As protein: CASSSGVVQPQHF.

The rearrangement uses TRBV3-1 (or the pseudogene TRBV3-2) and TRBJ2-2; 11 bases match TRBD2. V shed 4 bases and J 6 bases; nucleotides not matched to a gene: 7. This CDR3 is built from 16 residues. Germline V CDR1 and CDR2: LGHDT, YNNKEL (reference sequence). The CDR3 DNA sequence: TGTGCCAGCAGCCGTAGGCTAGCGGGAGGATCCGGGGAGCTGTTTTTT. It specifies CASSRRLAGGSGELFF.